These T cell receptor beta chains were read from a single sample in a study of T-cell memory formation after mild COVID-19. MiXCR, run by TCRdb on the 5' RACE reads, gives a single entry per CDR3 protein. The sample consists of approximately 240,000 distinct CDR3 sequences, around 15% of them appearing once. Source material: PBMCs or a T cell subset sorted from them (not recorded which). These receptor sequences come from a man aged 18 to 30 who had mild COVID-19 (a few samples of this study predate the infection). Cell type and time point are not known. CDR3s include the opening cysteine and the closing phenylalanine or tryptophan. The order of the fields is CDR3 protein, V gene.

CSASTGAGGNSPLHF,TRBV20-1
CASSLLVDTEAFF,TRBV12-3/TRBV12-4
CAISGGPSYNEQFF,TRBV10-3
CASRRRTSGGAADTQYF,TRBV11-2
CASTPSRNQETQYF,TRBV7-2
CASIPWGGRTEAFF,TRBV6-2/TRBV6-3
CASSPGMSNQPQHF,TRBV7-2
CAWEGQGAHYGYTF,TRBV30
CSASWGNEQFF,TRBV20-1
CASSLDTGGQPQHF,TRBV11-2
CASSFQGGRGYEQYF,TRBV7-2
CSARDGNRYEQYF,TRBV20-1
CASSVRRGGTDTQYF,TRBV9
CASSYTGAPNTGELFF,TRBV5-5
CASSLGNIGNQPQHF,TRBV5-1
CASSSWMTSQETQYF,TRBV7-2
CASSYGGSNQPQHF,TRBV6-2/TRBV6-3
CASSPRETQYF,TRBV18
CASSLWVPEAFF,TRBV11-2
CASSSSGTGNNEQFF,TRBV28
CASSFQAPQPTKYEQYF,TRBV7-2
CSATTGGVEDTQYF,TRBV20-1
CASSFRTGIDEQYF,TRBV7-9
CASRQQTWGTEAFF,TRBV11-2
CAIPVGNEQFF,TRBV2
CAISETGTGELFF,TRBV10-3
CASSFGGIVSADTQYF,TRBV28
CASSSGRGPGELFF,TRBV7-2
CASSLSRVRSTDTQYF,TRBV5-4
CASSYGHLNTEAFF,TRBV6-5
CASSLRPVTNYGYTF,TRBV5-1
CSARESAATGYTF,TRBV20-1
CSARVLYNEQFF,TRBV20-1
CSAKQGAHPDTQYF,TRBV20-1
CASSTGLAGGRYF,TRBV5-1